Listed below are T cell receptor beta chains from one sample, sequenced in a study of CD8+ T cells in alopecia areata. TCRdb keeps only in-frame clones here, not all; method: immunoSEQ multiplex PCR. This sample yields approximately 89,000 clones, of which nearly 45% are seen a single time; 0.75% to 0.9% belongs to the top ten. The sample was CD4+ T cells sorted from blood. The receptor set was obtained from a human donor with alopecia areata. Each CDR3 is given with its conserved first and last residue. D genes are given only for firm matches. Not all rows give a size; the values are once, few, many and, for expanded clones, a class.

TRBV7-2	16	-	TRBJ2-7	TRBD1	TGTGCCAGCAGCTTACGAGCCGGGACAGGGGATAACGAGCAGTACTTC	CASSLRAGTGDNEQYF
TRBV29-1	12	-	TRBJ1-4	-	TGCAGCGTCCAGCGGGGGAGAGAAAAACTGTTTTTT	CSVQRGREKLFF
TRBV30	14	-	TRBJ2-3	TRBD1	TGTGCCTGGACCGGGACAGTGAGGACAGATACGCAGTATTTT	CAWTGTVRTDTQYF
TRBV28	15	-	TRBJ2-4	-	TGTGCCAGCAGTTTATCCTTCCTAGCCAAAAACATTCAGTACTTC	CASSLSFLAKNIQYF
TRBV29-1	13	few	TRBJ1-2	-	TGCAGCGTCACGGGGGGGACCCCCTATGGCTACACCTTC	CSVTGGTPYGYTF
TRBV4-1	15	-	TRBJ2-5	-	TGCGCCAGCAGCCCGTTCGTTAGGGTCCAAGAGACCCAGTACTTC	CASSPFVRVQETQYF
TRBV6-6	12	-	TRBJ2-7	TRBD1	TGTGCCAGCAGTTATTCCGGACAGGGGTTGTACTTC	CASSYSGQGLYF
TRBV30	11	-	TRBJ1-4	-	TGTGCCTGGAGTGCGGGGGAAAAACTGTTTTTT	CAWSAGEKLFF
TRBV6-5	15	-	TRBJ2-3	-	TGTGCCAGCCCCCCGGACCGAATACCGACAGATACGCAGTATTTT	CASPPDRIPTDTQYF
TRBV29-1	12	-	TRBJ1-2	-	TGCAGCGTGTCCCCGCGGCAGGGGAGCTACACCTTC	CSVSPRQGSYTF